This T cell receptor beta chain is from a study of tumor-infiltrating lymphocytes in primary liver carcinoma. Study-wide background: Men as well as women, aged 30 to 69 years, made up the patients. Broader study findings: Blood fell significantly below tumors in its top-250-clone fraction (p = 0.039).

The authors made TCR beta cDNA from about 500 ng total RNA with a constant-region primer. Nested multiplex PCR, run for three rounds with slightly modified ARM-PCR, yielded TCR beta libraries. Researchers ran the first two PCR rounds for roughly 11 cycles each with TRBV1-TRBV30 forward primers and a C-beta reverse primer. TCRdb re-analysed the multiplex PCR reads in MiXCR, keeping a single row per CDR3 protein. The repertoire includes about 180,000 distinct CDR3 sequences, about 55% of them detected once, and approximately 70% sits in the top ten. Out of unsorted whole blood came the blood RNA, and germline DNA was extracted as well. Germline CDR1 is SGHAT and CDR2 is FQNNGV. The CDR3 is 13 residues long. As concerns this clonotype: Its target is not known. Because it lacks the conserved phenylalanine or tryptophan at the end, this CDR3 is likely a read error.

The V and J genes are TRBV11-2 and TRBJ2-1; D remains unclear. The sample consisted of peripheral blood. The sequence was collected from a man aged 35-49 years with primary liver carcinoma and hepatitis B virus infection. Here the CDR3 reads CASRLKSYNEQFL. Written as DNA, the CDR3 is TGTGCCAGCAGACTTAAGTCCTACAATGAACAGTTCCTC.